A single sample is the source of the 27 T cell receptor beta chains below, sequenced in a study of technical replicates of blood from a handful of donors. Method: immunoSEQ multiplex PCR; TCRdb's copy keeps in-frame clones and lacks some. This repertoire shows more than 45,000 clones, 85% to 95% found once; its top ten account for 3%. Material: PBMCs. These receptors came from a human donor in good health. Some clones in this sample may be carry-over from other donors' samples.

This sequence joins TRBV2 and TRBJ2-7; a possible D gene is TRBD1 (6 bases). V gave up 6 bases and J gave up 7 bases, with 10 bases separating them. The CDR3 sequence is 11 residues long. CDR1 SNHLY and CDR2 FYNNEI come from the germline V gene. DNA for the CDR3: TGTGCCAGCAGCTTTGGACAGGAGCAGTACTTC. Its protein product is CASSFGQEQYF.

J is TRBJ2-3 and V is TRBV13; 10 nucleotides line up with TRBD2. CDR1 and CDR2 (germline): PRHDT, FYEKMQ (reference sequence). There are 16 residues in the CDR3. V lost 1 base and J lost 4; bases outside the gene matches: 5. DNA of the CDR3: TGTGCCAGCAGCTTAGAAGCTAGCGGGAGCCCAGATACGCAGTATTTT. It yields the protein CASSLEASGSPDTQYF.

Only a few counts were recorded for this clone. The chain uses TRBV4-3 and TRBJ2-1; 7 nucleotides align to TRBD2. Germline-derived CDR1 and CDR2 are LGHNA and YSLEER. V lost 0 bases, J lost 4 bases, and 6 bases stayed unmatched. This CDR3 contains 16 residues. CDR3 amino acids: CASSQDTPGGYNEQFF. For the CDR3, the DNA is TGCGCCAGCAGCCAAGATACTCCGGGAGGATACAATGAGCAGTTCTTC.

This clone has only one observation. The rearrangement links TRBV7-2 to TRBJ1-5; possibly TRBD1 for D (6 bases). This CDR3 has 16 amino acids. In germline, CDR1 is SGHTA, CDR2 FQGNSA. V was clipped by 1 base and J by 4 bases, with 14 bases between them. The CDR3 here is CASSLVLGTINQPQHF. The CDR3 nucleotides read TGTGCCAGCAGCTTAGTTTTAGGGACAATTAATCAGCCCCAGCATTTT.

The rearrangement joins TRBV7-9 to TRBJ2-7, with TRBD2 matching over 10 bases. The trim removed 3 bases at V and 1 base at J, leaving 12 bases unmatched. The CDR3 has 18 amino acids. Per the germline V gene, CDR1 is SEHNR and CDR2 is FQNEAQ (reference sequence). CDR3 DNA sequence: TGTGCCAGCAGCTTCGCCGGGACTAGCGCCCCCGGTTCCTACGAGCAGTACTTC. This sequence encodes CASSFAGTSAPGSYEQYF.

The rearrangement joins TRBV13 to TRBJ2-5, with 7 bases matching TRBD2. Per germline, CDR1 PRHDT and CDR2 FYEKMQ (reference sequence). Unmatched junction bases numbered 12, after V lost 0 bases and J lost 5 bases. CDR3 size: 17 residues. The CDR3 sequence is CASSLGNRLAPQETQYF. CDR3 sequence (DNA): TGTGCCAGCAGCTTAGGTAATCGACTAGCCCCCCAGGAGACCCAGTACTTC.

This clone occurred a few times. The chain uses TRBV7-6 and TRBJ2-1; no definite D call. From germline, CDR1 is SGHVS and CDR2 FNYEAQ. V lost 1 base and J lost 6, with 7 bases in between. CDR3 size: 13 residues. CDR3 sequence reads: CASSLGAFNEQFF. CDR3 in DNA: TGTGCCAGCAGCTTAGGGGCCTTCAATGAGCAGTTCTTC.

The V call is TRBV15, the J call TRBJ2-2; D is ambiguous. Germline-derived CDR1 and CDR2 are LNHNV and YYDKDF (reference sequence). The CDR3 spans 14 residues. Between the trimmed V and J ends, which lost 3 bases and 7 bases, there was a span of 12 bases. The CDR3 region has the DNA TGTGCCACCAGCAGTTCGGCGGAGCTCGGGGAGCTGTTTTTT. It is translated as CATSSSAELGELFF.

This clone was observed a single time. This rearrangement joins TRBV27 to TRBJ1-1; D gene ambiguous. Trimming took 5 bases from V and 1 from J, leaving 17 bases between them. The CDR3 sequence is 16 residues long. CDR1 is MNHEY, CDR2 SMNVEV, per germline (reference sequence). Here the CDR3 reads CASSPLLIPGNTEAFF. CDR3 DNA sequence: TGTGCCAGCAGTCCACTCCTCATTCCAGGGAACACTGAAGCTTTCTTT.

The V and J genes are TRBV5-1 and TRBJ2-7; tentatively, D is TRBD1 (5 bases). CDR3 length: 12 amino acids. Germline V gene sequence: CDR1 SGHRS, CDR2 YFSETQ. Trimming pared 4 bases from V and 5 bases from J, leaving 10 bases between. CDR3 in DNA: TGCGCCAGCAGCATCGACAGACACGAGCAGTACTTC. Protein product: CASSIDRHEQYF.

This chain connects TRBV7-9 to TRBJ1-2; maybe TRBD1 (6 bases). The CDR3 runs to 12 residues. V was shortened by 1 base and J by 8 bases, with 8 bases between the two germline ends. Germline assignment: CDR1 SEHNR and CDR2 FQNEAQ (reference sequence). The CDR3, as DNA: TGTGCCAGCAGCTTAGACAGGGCCGGCTACACCTTC. It is translated as CASSLDRAGYTF.

The chain uses TRBV7-2 and TRBJ1-1; D gene unclear. CDR1 SGHTA and CDR2 FQGNSA come from the germline V gene. This CDR3 has 13 amino acids. Trimming removed 1 base at V and 4 bases at J, with 7 bases between. CDR3 sequence (DNA): TGTGCCAGCAGCTTAGGGGCTATCACTGAAGCTTTCTTT. Amino acids: CASSLGAITEAFF.

V is TRBV30 and J is TRBJ1-1, with 9 bases lining up with TRBD1. V shed 1 base, J shed 1 base, and the junction held 7 bases outside the gene matches. The CDR3 sequence is 16 residues long. Germline-derived CDR1 and CDR2 are GTSNPN and SVGIG (reference sequence). CDR3 loop: CAWSGTGAGANTEAFF. CDR3 sequence (DNA): TGTGCCTGGAGTGGGACAGGGGCGGGGGCGAACACTGAAGCTTTCTTT.

CDR3 in DNA: TGTGCCAGCAGCTCGACAGGGCTTTATTATGGCTACACCTTC. This codes for CASSSTGLYYGYTF. The J gene is TRBJ1-2, the V gene TRBV11-2; TRBD1 matches 7 bases. Germline CDR1 SGHAT, CDR2 FQNNGV. The CDR3 has 14 residues. Trimming removed 4 bases from V and 5 bases from J; junction bases left unmatched: 7. Looking up the rest from reference TRBV11-2 and TRBJ1-2 gives the full variable domain: EAGVAQSPRYKIIEKRQSVAFWCNPISGHATLYWYQQILGQGPKLLIQFQNNGVVDDSQLPKDRFSAERLKGVDSTLKIQPAKLEDSAVYLCASSSTGLYYGYTFGSGTRLTVV.

The DNA of the CDR3 is TGTGCCAGCAGCTTGGGACTAGCGGGGAGCCCGATCACCGGGGAGCTGTTTTTT. Translating gives CASSLGLAGSPITGELFF. The V and J genes are TRBV5-4 and TRBJ2-2; 11 positions agree with TRBD2. The CDR3 extends over 18 amino acids. The junction had 8 bases not matched to a gene; V was cut back by 0 bases and J by 4 bases. Germline CDR1 is SGHNT and CDR2 is YYREEE (reference sequence). Together with reference TRBV5-4 and TRBJ2-2, the CDR3 gives the full variable domain: ETGVTQSPTHLIKTRGQQVTLRCSSQSGHNTVSWYQQALGQGPQFIFQYYREEENGRGNFPPRFSGLQFPNYSSELNVNALELDDSALYLCASSLGLAGSPITGELFFGEGSRLTVL.

The CDR3 sequence: CASSLMAGNNEQFF. The CDR3 DNA sequence: TGTGCCAGCAGCTTAATGGCCGGGAACAATGAGCAGTTCTTC. The V call is TRBV7-2, the J call TRBJ2-1; D is perhaps TRBD2 (5 bases). Germline V gene lookup returns CDR1 SGHTA and CDR2 FQGNSA. Deletions cut 2 bases from V and 5 bases from J, with 10 bases between. CDR3 length equals 14 residues.

The chain employs TRBV5-1 and TRBJ2-2; TRBD2 matches at 9 bases. The ends lost 4 bases at V and 6 bases at J; junction bases unmatched: 4. CDR3 length: 14 residues. The V gene's germline CDR1 is SGHRS and CDR2 YFSETQ. The CDR3 sequence is CASSQGLAPGELFF. CDR3 in DNA: TGCGCCAGCAGCCAGGGACTAGCCCCCGGGGAGCTGTTTTTT.

V gene TRBV5-5 combines with J gene TRBJ2-5, with D tentatively TRBD2 (5 bases). Between the trimmed V and J ends, which lost 3 bases and 4 bases, there was a span of 7 bases. The V gene's germline CDR1 is SGHKS and CDR2 YYEKEE (reference sequence). CDR3 length: 12 residues. CDR3 sequence: CASSYGGETQYF. The CDR3 DNA follows: TGTGCCAGCAGCTACGGAGGAGAGACCCAGTACTTC. Full variable domain (outside the CDR3, taken from reference TRBV5-5 and TRBJ2-5): DAGVTQSPTHLIKTRGQQVTLRCSPISGHKSVSWYQQVLGQGPQFIFQYYEKEERGRGNFPDRFSARQFPNYSSELNVNALLLGDSALYLCASSYGGETQYFGPGTRLLVL.

The chain joins TRBV7-9 to TRBJ2-7; tentative D call: TRBD2 (5 bases). Germline CDR1 reads SEHNR; CDR2 reads FQNEAQ (reference sequence). The CDR3 extends over 12 amino acids. With 4 bases removed from V and 9 bases from J, the gap between germline ends came to 13 bases. The CDR3 sequence is CASSSPRESQYF. The CDR3 DNA reads as TGTGCCAGCAGCTCACCTCGGGAATCGCAGTACTTC.

The chain employs TRBV6-4 and TRBJ2-1, with TRBD1 as a possible D gene (6 bases). There are 14 residues in the CDR3. The V gene's germline CDR1 is MRHNA and CDR2 SNTAGT. V dropped 3 bases and J dropped 9 bases, with 15 bases sitting between them. In DNA form, the CDR3 reads TGTGCCAGCAGTGAGGGGGCTAGCACCAGTGAGCAGTTCTTC. It yields the protein CASSEGASTSEQFF.

The chain has TRBV6-4 and TRBJ1-2; 11 nucleotides match TRBD1. CDR1 and CDR2 from the germline V gene are MRHNA and SNTAGT. The CDR3 is 14 amino acids. Trimming removed 5 bases from V and 8 bases from J; junction bases left unmatched: 7. CDR3 residues: CASSSGQGARGYTF. DNA for the CDR3: TGTGCCAGCAGTTCCGGACAGGGGGCTCGGGGCTACACCTTC.

The rearrangement joins TRBV27 to TRBJ2-2; 14 nucleotides match TRBD2. The CDR3 spans 14 residues. V shed 6 bases, J shed 6 bases, and the junction held 0 bases outside the gene matches. Germline CDR1 MNHEY, CDR2 SMNVEV (reference sequence). The CDR3 nucleotides are TGTGCCAGCAGGGGACTAGCGGGAGCCGGGGAGCTGTTTTTT. Translating gives CASRGLAGAGELFF.

This rearrangement joins TRBV6-6 to TRBJ2-7; 9 bases are a match to TRBD1. Per germline, CDR1 MNHNY and CDR2 SVGAGI (reference sequence). CDR3 length equals 13 residues. The V segment lost 2 bases and the J segment 5 bases; nucleotides outside the gene matches: 1. CDR3 loop: CASSYRQGDEQYF. The CDR3 nucleotides read TGTGCCAGCAGTTACCGACAGGGGGACGAGCAGTACTTC.

The V gene is TRBV4-1, the J gene TRBJ1-4; 7 bases match TRBD1. This CDR3 spans 15 amino acids. Germline assignment: CDR1 MGHRA and CDR2 YSYEKL. Losses at the gene ends were 4 bases for V and 1 base for J; bases not matched to a gene: 3. Here the CDR3 reads CASSPPGGTNEKLFF. CDR3 in DNA: TGCGCCAGCAGCCCACCAGGGGGAACTAATGAAAAACTGTTTTTT.

The J gene is TRBJ2-1, the V gene TRBV6-5; D gene ambiguous. From germline, CDR1 is MNHEY and CDR2 SVGAGI. The germline V and J ends were trimmed by 0 bases and 0 bases, with 9 bases remaining between them. There are 16 residues in the CDR3. The chain's CDR3 is CASSYSKLLSYNEQFF. CDR3 in DNA: TGTGCCAGCAGTTACTCAAAACTTCTCTCCTACAATGAGCAGTTCTTC.

In this sample, this clone turned up a few times. V gene TRBV6-1 combines with J gene TRBJ2-7; tentative D call: TRBD1 (8 bases). The CDR3 is 16 amino acids. CDR1 and CDR2 (germline): MNHNS, SASEGT. Trimming left V 2 bases short and J 1 base short, with 15 bases between. CDR3 region: CASSESTGGGSYEQYF. The CDR3 region has the DNA TGTGCCAGCAGTGAATCAACAGGGGGGGGGTCCTACGAGCAGTACTTC.

The rearrangement uses TRBV6-1 and TRBJ1-2; D is perhaps TRBD1 (5 bases). The CDR3 extends over 16 amino acids. Trimming shortened V by 4 bases and J by 3 bases, and 18 bases separated the two germline ends. Per the germline V gene, CDR1 is MNHNS and CDR2 is SASEGT. The CDR3 loop is CASSGRQSPGYYGYTF. The CDR3 DNA reads TGTGCCAGCAGTGGACGACAGAGCCCCGGGTACTATGGCTACACCTTC.